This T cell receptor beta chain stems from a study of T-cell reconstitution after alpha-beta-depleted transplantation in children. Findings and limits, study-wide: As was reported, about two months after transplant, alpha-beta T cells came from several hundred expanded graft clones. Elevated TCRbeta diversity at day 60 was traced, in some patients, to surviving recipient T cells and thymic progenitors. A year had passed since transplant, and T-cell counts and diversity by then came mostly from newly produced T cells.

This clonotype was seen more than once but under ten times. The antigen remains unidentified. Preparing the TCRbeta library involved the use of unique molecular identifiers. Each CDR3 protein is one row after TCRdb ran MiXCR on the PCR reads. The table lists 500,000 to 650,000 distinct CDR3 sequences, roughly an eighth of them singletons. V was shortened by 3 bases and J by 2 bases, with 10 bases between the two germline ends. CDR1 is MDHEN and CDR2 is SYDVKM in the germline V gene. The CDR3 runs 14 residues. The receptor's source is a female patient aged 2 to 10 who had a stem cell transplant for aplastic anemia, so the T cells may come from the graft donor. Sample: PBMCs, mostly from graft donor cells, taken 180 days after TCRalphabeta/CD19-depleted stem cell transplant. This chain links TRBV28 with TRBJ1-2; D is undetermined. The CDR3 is CASSFNPLNYGYTF. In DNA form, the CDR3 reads TGTGCCAGCAGTTTCAACCCTCTCAACTATGGCTACACCTTC.